Following are 5 T cell receptor beta chains from one sample sequenced in a study of blood T cell repertoires in COVID-19. Clones were read by immunoSEQ multiplex PCR, and TCRdb kept only the in-frame ones, dropping some. The table has 150,000 or so clones, roughly 80% seen once. Material: peripheral blood. All receptors derive from a woman of 80 years or more with acute or convalescent COVID-19.

The V and J genes are TRBV6-5 and TRBJ1-1; D perhaps matches TRBD1 (6 bases). CDR1 is MNHEY and CDR2 is SVGAGI in the germline V gene. The V end lost 5 bases, the J end lost 1 base, and 14 bases lay between the germline ends. The CDR3 runs 15 residues. CDR3 bases: TGTGCCAGCAGTCCCCCACAGGGTCCGAACACTGAAGCTTTCTTT. Protein sequence: CASSPPQGPNTEAFF.

This chain joins TRBV15 and TRBJ1-4; D unclear. Trimming removed 3 bases from V and 10 bases from J, with 12 bases in between. Germline V CDR1 and CDR2: LNHNV, YYDKDF (reference sequence). This CDR3 region has 13 residues. The CDR3 loop reads CATSSVRGGKLFF. The CDR3 DNA is TGTGCCACCAGCAGCGTGCGTGGTGGAAAACTGTTTTTT.

The gene calls are TRBV9 and TRBJ1-1; D not certain. V was pared by 0 bases and J by 6 bases, with 12 bases between. The length of the CDR3 is 14 residues. CDR1 is SGDLS, CDR2 YYNGEE, per germline. DNA of the CDR3: TGTGCCAGCAGCGTAGACACAAGGGAGGCTGAAGCTTTCTTT. Translated: CASSVDTREAEAFF.

The gene calls are TRBV11-3 and TRBJ2-2; perhaps TRBD2 as D (5 bases). Trimming cost V 1 base and J 4 bases, with 19 bases left between them. Germline V gene data show CDR1 as SGHNT and CDR2 as YENEEA. The CDR3 has 18 amino acids. CDR3 amino acids: CASSLGLLGGVGTGELFF. The CDR3 DNA reads TGTGCCAGCAGCTTAGGTCTTCTAGGAGGTGTGGGCACCGGGGAGCTGTTTTTT.

The chain employs TRBV4-3 and TRBJ1-6; D might be TRBD1 (5 bases). The CDR3 is 17 amino acids. The germline gives CDR1 LGHNA, CDR2 YSLEER. Trimming removed 0 bases at V and 9 bases at J, with 18 bases between. The CDR3 loop is CASSQEAYGAGGSPLHF. CDR3 DNA sequence: TGCGCCAGCAGCCAAGAAGCCTATGGGGCTGGCGGTTCACCCCTCCACTTT.